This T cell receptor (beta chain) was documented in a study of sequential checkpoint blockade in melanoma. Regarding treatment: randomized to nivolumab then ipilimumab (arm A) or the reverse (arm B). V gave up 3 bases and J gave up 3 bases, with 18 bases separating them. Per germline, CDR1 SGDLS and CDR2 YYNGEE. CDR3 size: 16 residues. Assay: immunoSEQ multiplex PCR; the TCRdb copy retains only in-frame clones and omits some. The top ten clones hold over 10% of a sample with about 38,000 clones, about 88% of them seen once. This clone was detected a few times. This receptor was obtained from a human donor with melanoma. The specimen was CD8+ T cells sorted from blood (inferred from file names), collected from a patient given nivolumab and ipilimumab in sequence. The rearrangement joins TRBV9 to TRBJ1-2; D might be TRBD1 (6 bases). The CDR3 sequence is CASSAPPDRRDYGYTF. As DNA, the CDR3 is TGTGCCAGCAGCGCCCCCCCCGACAGGCGGGACTATGGCTACACCTTC. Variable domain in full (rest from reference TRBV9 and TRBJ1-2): DSGVTQTPKHLITATGQRVTLRCSPRSGDLSVYWYQQSLDQGLQFLIQYYNGEERAKGNILERFSAQQFPDLHSELNLSSLELGDSALYFCASSAPPDRRDYGYTFGSGTRLTVV.